This entry concerns a single T cell receptor (beta chain). Its target is not known. Germline values: CDR1 SNHLY, CDR2 FYNNEI. This CDR3 contains 15 residues. V dropped 6 bases and J dropped 1 base, with 13 bases sitting between them. This entry belongs to a study of shared clonotypes between healthy human individuals. The study, taken as a whole, reports: Lower generation probabilities were found for non-shared clonotypes than for those shared by all four donors. It was expected that sequencing depth would affect clonotype sharing among donors.

Only in-frame clones appear in the TCRdb table, and some are missing; sequencing was by immunoSEQ multiplex PCR. The repertoire holds some 2 million clones, roughly 95% seen once, with roughly 0.13% in the top ten. The sample comprised naive CD4+ T cells sorted from blood. Specified subset: CD45RA+ positively selected. The TCR comes from a man aged 18 to 29 in good health. J is TRBJ1-3 and V is TRBV2, with D tentatively TRBD1 (5 bases). The CDR3: CASRPGQGSGNTIYF. CDR3 coding DNA: TGTGCCAGCAGGCCCGGGCAGGGTTCTGGAAACACCATATATTTT.